Each of the 3 T cell receptor beta chains below was sequenced from the same sample in a study of CD8 T cells in acute hepatitis C reinfection (dated by TCRdb to about 2021). The time point label corresponds to: naive CD8 control sorted from an acute-time-point sample. The library came from the immunoSEQ multiplex PCR assay. Entries here come from immuneACCESS through TCRdb and include only in-frame sequences with V and J called. Some clones fail to appear in such tables; in the studies checked, an unresolved V gene covers under half of the shortfall, and the cause of the remainder is unknown. The sample yields about 38,000 clones; approximately 87% were counted once. Less than 0.6% of the sample comes from the top ten. The source material was naive CD8+ T cells from PBMCs. The cell subset or site label, as the study defines it: sorted total naive CD45RO-negative CD8+ T cells. The source of these receptors is a man aged 25 to 40 with chronic hepatitis C.

The chain is built from TRBV6-5 and TRBJ2-5, with D possibly TRBD1 on 6 matching bases. V lost 2 bases and J 1 base, leaving 11 bases between the germline ends. This CDR3 has 15 residues. Germline values: CDR1 MNHEY, CDR2 SVGAGI. This chain's CDR3 is CASSYTTGIQETQYF. CDR3 in DNA: TGTGCCAGCAGTTACACAACAGGGATCCAAGAGACCCAGTACTTC.

V is TRBV6-1 and J is TRBJ1-4, with D hard to call. Germline loops: CDR1 MNHNS, CDR2 SASEGT. The CDR3 covers 15 residues. Trimming removed 2 bases from V and 8 bases from J, with 15 bases in between. CDR3 residues: CASSERVSPREKLFF. CDR3 nucleotide sequence: TGTGCCAGCAGTGAACGGGTCAGTCCCAGAGAAAAACTGTTTTTT.

The CDR3 DNA sequence: TGTGCCAGCAGCTTAATCGGGACAGGGGCCCTATGGCAAGAGACCCAGTACTTC. Residues: CASSLIGTGALWQETQYF. The chain links TRBV7-9 to TRBJ2-5; 10 positions match TRBD1. The CDR3 is 18 amino acids. Germline CDR1 reads SEHNR; CDR2 reads FQNEAQ (reference sequence). The V segment lost 2 bases and the J segment 2 bases; nucleotides outside the gene matches: 11.